The present T cell receptor (beta chain) was sequenced within a study of OX40 agonist ivuxolimab in advanced cancers. In the study overall: Ivuxolimab, an antibody acting as an agonist of OX40 (CD134), was used to treat patients. Regarding the study as a whole: Partial responders treated at 0.1-3.0 mg/kg exhibited clonal expansion among the lowest measured. Expanded clones were, on average, more numerous in CD8+ T cells than in CD4+. Certain nonresponding patients likewise had low normalized T-cell clonal expansion.

This CDR3 contains 15 residues. Trimming took 3 bases from V and 0 from J, leaving 12 bases between them. Germline V lookup: CDR1 SGHDT, CDR2 YYEEEE. Clones were read by immunoSEQ multiplex PCR, and TCRdb kept only the in-frame ones, dropping some. This table holds about 82,000 clones, roughly 83% found once. Concerning this clone itself: The antigen is unknown.

The J gene is TRBJ1-1, the V gene TRBV5-6, with a tentative D call TRBD1 (6 bases). The specimen comprised CD4+ or CD8+ T cells sorted from blood, sampled in a trial of the OX40 agonist ivuxolimab. This receptor was identified in an adult with an advanced solid tumor such as melanoma, head and neck, liver or kidney cancer. CDR3 sequence: CASSSYRAMNTEAFF. In DNA form, the CDR3 reads TGTGCCAGCAGCTCATACAGGGCCATGAACACTGAAGCTTTCTTT.